A single T cell receptor beta chain is shown here with its context. Its antigen is unknown. These data are taken from a study of response to subunit inactivated influenza vaccine. Findings of the study overall: With each seasonal influenza vaccination, the authors suggested, few new T cells are recruited.

TCRdb called the RT-PCR reads again in MiXCR, with one record for every CDR3 protein. The data contain almost 600,000 distinct CDR3 sequences, 14% of them singletons. The CDR3 extends over 19 amino acids. Germline CDR1 and CDR2: SGHRS and YFSETQ. V was clipped by 4 bases and J by 2 bases, with 27 bases between them. The source was PBMCs from blood, collected 12 days after vaccination. The TCR comes from a man aged 50-59 years who received an inactivated influenza vaccine. V and J are TRBV5-1 and TRBJ1-2; TRBD1 is a possible D gene (5 bases). The CDR3 DNA is TGCGCCAGCAGCCTTGCGATTACCGGCCTCCTCAAGGGGAACTATGGCTACACCTTC. This codes for CASSLAITGLLKGNYGYTF.